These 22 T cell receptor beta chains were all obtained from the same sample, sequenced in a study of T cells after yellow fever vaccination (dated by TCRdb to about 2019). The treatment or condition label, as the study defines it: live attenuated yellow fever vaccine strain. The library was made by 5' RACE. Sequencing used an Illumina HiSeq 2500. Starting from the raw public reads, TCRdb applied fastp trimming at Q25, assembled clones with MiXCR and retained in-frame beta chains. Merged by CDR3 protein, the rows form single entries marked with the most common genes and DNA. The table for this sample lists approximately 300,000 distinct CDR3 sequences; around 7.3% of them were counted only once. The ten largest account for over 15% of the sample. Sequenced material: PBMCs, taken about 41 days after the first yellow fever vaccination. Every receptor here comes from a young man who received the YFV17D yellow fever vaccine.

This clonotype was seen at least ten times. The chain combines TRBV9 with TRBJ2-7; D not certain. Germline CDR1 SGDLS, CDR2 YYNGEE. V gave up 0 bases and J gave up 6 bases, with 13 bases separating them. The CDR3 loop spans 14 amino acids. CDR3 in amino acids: CASSVAPVGSEQYF. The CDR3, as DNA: TGTGCCAGCAGCGTAGCCCCCGTGGGGTCCGAGCAGTACTTC.

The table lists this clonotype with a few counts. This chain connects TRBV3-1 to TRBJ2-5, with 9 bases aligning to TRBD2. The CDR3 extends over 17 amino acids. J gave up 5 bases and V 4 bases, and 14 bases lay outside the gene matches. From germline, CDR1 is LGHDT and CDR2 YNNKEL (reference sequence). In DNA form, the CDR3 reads TGTGCCAGCAGCCCCCCGCTAGGTAGCGGGGGAGATGAGACCCAGTACTTC. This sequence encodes CASSPPLGSGGDETQYF.

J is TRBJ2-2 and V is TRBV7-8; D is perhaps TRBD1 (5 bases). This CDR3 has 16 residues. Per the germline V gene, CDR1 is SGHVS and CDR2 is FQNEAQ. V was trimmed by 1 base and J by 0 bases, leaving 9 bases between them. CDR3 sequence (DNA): TGTGCCAGCAGCTTAGAAGCAGGGTCGAACACCGGGGAGCTGTTTTTT. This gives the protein CASSLEAGSNTGELFF. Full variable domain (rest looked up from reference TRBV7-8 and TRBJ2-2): GAGVSQSPRYKVAKRGQDVALRCDPISGHVSLFWYQQALGQGPEFLTYFQNEAQLDKSGLPSDRFFAERPEGSVSTLKIQRTQQEDSAVYLCASSLEAGSNTGELFFGEGSRLTVL.

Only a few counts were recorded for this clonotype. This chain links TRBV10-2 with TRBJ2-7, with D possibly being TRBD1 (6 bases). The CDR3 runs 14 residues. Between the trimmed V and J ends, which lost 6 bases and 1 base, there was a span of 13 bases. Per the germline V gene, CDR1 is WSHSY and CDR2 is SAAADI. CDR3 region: CASSEGGESYEQYF. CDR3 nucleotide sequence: TGCGCCAGCAGCGAAGGGGGAGAGTCCTACGAGCAGTACTTC.

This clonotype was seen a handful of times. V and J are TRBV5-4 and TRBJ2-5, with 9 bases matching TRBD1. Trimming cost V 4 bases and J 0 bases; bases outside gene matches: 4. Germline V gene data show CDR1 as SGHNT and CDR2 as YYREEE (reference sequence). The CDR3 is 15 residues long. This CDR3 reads CASSRGTGNQETQYF. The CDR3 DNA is TGTGCCAGCAGCCGCGGGACAGGGAACCAAGAGACCCAGTACTTC.

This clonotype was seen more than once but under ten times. The CDR3 region is CASETYGYTF. CDR3 DNA sequence: TGTGCCTCGGAGACCTATGGCTACACCTTC. The chain employs TRBV30 and TRBJ1-2, with D unresolved. The CDR3 is 10 residues long. The V end lost 7 bases, the J end lost 4 bases, and 7 bases lay between the germline ends. CDR1 is GTSNPN, CDR2 SVGIG, per germline (reference sequence).

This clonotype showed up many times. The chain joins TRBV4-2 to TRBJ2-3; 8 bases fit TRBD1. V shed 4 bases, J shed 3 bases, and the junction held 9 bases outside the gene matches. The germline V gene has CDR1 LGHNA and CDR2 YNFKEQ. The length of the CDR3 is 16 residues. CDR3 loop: CASSRPTGQGTDTQYF. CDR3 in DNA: TGTGCCAGCAGCCGCCCGACCGGACAGGGTACAGATACGCAGTATTTT.

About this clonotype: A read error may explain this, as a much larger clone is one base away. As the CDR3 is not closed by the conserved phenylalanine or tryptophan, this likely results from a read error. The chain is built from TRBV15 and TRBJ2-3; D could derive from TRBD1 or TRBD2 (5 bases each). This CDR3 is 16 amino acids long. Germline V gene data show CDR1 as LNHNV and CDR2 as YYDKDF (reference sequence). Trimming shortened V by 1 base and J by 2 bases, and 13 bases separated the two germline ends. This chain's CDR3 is CATSRGGAHLTDTQYS. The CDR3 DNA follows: TGTGCCACCAGCAGAGGAGGGGCGCACCTCACAGATACGCAGTATTCT.

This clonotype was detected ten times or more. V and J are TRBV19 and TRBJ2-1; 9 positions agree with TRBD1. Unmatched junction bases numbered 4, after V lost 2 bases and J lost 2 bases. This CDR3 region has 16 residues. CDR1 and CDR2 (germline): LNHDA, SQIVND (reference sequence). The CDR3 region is CASSISGQGTYNEQFF. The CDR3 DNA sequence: TGTGCCAGTAGTATATCGGGACAGGGCACCTACAATGAGCAGTTCTTC.

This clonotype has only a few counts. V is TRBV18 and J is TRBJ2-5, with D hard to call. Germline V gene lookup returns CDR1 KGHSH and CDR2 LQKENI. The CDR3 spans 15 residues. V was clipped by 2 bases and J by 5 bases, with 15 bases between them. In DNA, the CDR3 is TGTGCCAGCTCACCAAGGTCTGACCCCGGGGAGACCCAGTACTTC. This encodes CASSPRSDPGETQYF.

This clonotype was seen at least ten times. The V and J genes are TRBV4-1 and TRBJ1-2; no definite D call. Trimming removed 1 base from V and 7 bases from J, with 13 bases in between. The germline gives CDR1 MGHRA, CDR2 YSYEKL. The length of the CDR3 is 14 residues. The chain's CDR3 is CASSQVVGVGGYTF. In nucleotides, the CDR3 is TGCGCCAGCAGCCAAGTAGTCGGGGTTGGTGGCTACACCTTC.

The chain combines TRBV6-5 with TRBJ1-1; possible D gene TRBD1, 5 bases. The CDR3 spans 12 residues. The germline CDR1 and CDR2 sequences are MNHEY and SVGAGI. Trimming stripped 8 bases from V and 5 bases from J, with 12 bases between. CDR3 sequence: CASQGAGTEAFF. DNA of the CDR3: TGTGCCAGCCAGGGCGCGGGGACTGAAGCTTTCTTT.

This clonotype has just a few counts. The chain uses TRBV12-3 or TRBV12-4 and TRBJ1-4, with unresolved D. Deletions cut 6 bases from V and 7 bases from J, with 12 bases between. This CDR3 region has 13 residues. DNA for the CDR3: TGTGCCAGCAGCCCTGGGTGGGGTGAAAAACTGTTTTTT. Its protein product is CASSPGWGEKLFF.

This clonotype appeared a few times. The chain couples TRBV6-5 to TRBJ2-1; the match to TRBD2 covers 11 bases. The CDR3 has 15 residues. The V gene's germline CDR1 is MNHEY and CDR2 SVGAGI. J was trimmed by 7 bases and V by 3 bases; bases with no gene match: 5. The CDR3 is CASSYLAGGRNEQFF. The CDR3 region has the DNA TGTGCCAGCAGTTATCTAGCGGGGGGTCGGAATGAGCAGTTCTTC.

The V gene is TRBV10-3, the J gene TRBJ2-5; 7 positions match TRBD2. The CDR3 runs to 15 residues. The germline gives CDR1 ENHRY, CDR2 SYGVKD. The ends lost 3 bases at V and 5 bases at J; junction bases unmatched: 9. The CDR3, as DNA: TGTGCCATCAGTGACGGGAGGAGGTTTTTTGAGACCCAGTACTTC. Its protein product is CAISDGRRFFETQYF.

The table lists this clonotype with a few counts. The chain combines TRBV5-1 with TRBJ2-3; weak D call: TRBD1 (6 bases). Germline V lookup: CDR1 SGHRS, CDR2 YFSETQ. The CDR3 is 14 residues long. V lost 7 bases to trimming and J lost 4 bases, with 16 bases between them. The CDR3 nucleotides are TGCGCCAGCCGGGACATAAGGGCCTCAGATACGCAGTATTTT. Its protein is CASRDIRASDTQYF.

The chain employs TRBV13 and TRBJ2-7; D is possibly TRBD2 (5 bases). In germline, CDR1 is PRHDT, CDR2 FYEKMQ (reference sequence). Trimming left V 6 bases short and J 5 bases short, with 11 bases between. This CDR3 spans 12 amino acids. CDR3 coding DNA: TGTGCCAGCAGAGCCGGGGTACACGAGCAGTACTTC. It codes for CASRAGVHEQYF. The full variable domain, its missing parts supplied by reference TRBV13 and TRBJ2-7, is AAGVIQSPRHLIKEKRETATLKCYPIPRHDTVYWYQQGPGQDPQFLISFYEKMQSDKGSIPDRFSAQQFSDYHSELNMSSLELGDSALYFCASRAGVHEQYFGPGTRLTVT.

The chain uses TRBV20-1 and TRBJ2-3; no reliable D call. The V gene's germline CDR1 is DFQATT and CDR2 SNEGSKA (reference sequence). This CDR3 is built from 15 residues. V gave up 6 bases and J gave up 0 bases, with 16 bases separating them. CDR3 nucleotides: TGCAGTGCCACCCTTCCCCGGTCTAGCACAGATACGCAGTATTTT. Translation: CSATLPRSSTDTQYF.

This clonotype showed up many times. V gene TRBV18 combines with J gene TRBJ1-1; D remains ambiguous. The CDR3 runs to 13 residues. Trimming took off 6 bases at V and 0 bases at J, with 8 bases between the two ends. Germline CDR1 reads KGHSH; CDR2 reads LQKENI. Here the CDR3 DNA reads TGTGCCAGCTCTCCGGACCTGAACACTGAAGCTTTCTTT. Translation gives CASSPDLNTEAFF.

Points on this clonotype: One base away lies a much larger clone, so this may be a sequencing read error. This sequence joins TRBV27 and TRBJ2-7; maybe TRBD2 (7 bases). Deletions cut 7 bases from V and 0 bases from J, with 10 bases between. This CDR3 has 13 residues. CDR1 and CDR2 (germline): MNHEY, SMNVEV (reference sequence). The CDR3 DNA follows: TGTGCCAGCATTGGGGGGGCCTCCTACGAGCAGTACTTC. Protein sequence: CASIGGASYEQYF.

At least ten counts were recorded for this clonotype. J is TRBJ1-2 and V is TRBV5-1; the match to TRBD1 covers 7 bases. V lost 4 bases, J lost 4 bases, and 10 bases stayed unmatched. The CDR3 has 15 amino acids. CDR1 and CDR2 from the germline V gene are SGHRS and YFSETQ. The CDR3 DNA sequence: TGCGCCAGCAGCCCAAGGGGGCGCGGGTCCTATGGCTACACCTTC. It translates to CASSPRGRGSYGYTF.

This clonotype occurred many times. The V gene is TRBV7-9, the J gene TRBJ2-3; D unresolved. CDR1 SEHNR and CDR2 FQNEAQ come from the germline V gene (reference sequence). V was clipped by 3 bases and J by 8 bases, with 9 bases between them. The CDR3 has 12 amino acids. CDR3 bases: TGTGCCAGCAGCTTGTCACCTCCTACGCAGTATTTT. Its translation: CASSLSPPTQYF.